This passage covers 25 T cell receptor beta chains from one sample sequenced in a study of blood T cell repertoires in COVID-19. This table comes from immunoSEQ multiplex PCR, and its TCRdb copy is limited to in-frame clones, with some not included. There are about 130,000 clones in the sample; around 80% occur only once, and about 17% lies in the top ten. Sequencing input: peripheral blood. Receptors were obtained from a man younger than 45 with COVID-19, enrolled during active disease.

This chain joins TRBV10-3 and TRBJ2-7, with 9 nucleotides matching TRBD1. The CDR3 covers 13 residues. Per germline, CDR1 ENHRY and CDR2 SYGVKD. V lost 7 bases and J lost 5; bases outside the gene matches: 6. The CDR3 sequence is CAITQTGGDEQYF. DNA for the CDR3: TGTGCCATCACCCAGACAGGGGGGGACGAGCAGTACTTC.

This clone came up a few times. The chain is built from TRBV7-3 and TRBJ1-5; D is unresolved. V was trimmed by 4 bases and J by 7 bases, leaving 11 bases between them. From germline, CDR1 is SGHTA and CDR2 FQGTGA. The CDR3 totals 13 residues. CDR3 residues: CASSWAPGQPQHF. DNA of the CDR3: TGTGCCAGCAGCTGGGCCCCTGGGCAGCCCCAGCATTTT.

V gene TRBV5-5 combines with J gene TRBJ1-5, with 7 bases aligning to TRBD1. The ends lost 4 bases at V and 5 bases at J; junction bases unmatched: 3. CDR3 length: 13 amino acids. Per the germline V gene, CDR1 is SGHKS and CDR2 is YYEKEE (reference sequence). CDR3 DNA sequence: TGTGCCAGCAGCGTCCAGGGGGATCAGCCCCAGCATTTT. This translates into CASSVQGDQPQHF.

The chain carries TRBV19 and TRBJ1-1; D possibly corresponds to TRBD1 (5 bases). V was cut by 6 bases and J by 0 bases, with 11 bases left in between. Germline loops: CDR1 LNHDA, CDR2 SQIVND (reference sequence). The CDR3 is 14 residues long. CDR3 sequence reads: CASRGQGLNTEAFF. CDR3 nucleotide sequence: TGTGCCAGTAGGGGTCAGGGATTGAACACTGAAGCTTTCTTT. The whole variable domain, remainder taken from reference TRBV19 and TRBJ1-1, is DGGITQSPKYLFRKEGQNVTLSCEQNLNHDAMYWYRQDPGQGLRLIYYSQIVNDFQKGDIAEGYSVSREKKESFPLTVTSAQKNPTAFYLCASRGQGLNTEAFFGQGTRLTVV.

The V call is TRBV7-9, the J call TRBJ2-7, with TRBD1 as a possible D gene (6 bases). The CDR3 totals 17 residues. Trimming shortened V by 0 bases and J by 1 base, and 16 bases separated the two germline ends. Germline loops: CDR1 SEHNR, CDR2 FQNEAQ (reference sequence). CDR3 nucleotide sequence: TGTGCCAGCAGCTTAGCTACTGGGGGCTCCTCTTCCTACGAGCAGTACTTC. Translating it yields CASSLATGGSSSYEQYF. The full variable domain, completed using reference TRBV7-9 and TRBJ2-7, is DTGVSQNPRHKITKRGQNVTFRCDPISEHNRLYWYRQTLGQGPEFLTYFQNEAQLEKSRLLSDRFSAERPKGSFSTLEIQRTEQGDSAMYLCASSLATGGSSSYEQYFGPGTRLTVT.

The rearrangement joins TRBV28 to TRBJ1-4, with TRBD1 as a possible D gene (6 bases). CDR1 MDHEN and CDR2 SYDVKM come from the germline V gene. The CDR3 sequence is 16 residues long. Trimming took off 1 base at V and 5 bases at J, with 14 bases between the two ends. CDR3 protein: CASSLFGGRPNEKLFF. CDR3 bases: TGTGCCAGCAGTTTATTTGGGGGCAGGCCAAATGAAAAACTGTTTTTT.

This clone was counted only a few times. The V and J genes are TRBV6-6 and TRBJ1-5, with TRBD1 identical over 7 bases. Germline values: CDR1 MNHNY, CDR2 SVGAGI (reference sequence). The V segment lost 5 bases and the J segment 2 bases; nucleotides outside the gene matches: 0. The CDR3 extends over 13 amino acids. The CDR3 DNA is TGTGCCAGCAGTGGGACAGGCAATCAGCCCCAGCATTTT. Amino acids: CASSGTGNQPQHF.

This rearrangement joins TRBV19 to TRBJ1-2; a possible D gene is TRBD1 (5 bases). This CDR3 spans 13 amino acids. The V gene's germline CDR1 is LNHDA and CDR2 SQIVND (reference sequence). Trimming shortened V by 1 base and J by 6 bases, and 9 bases separated the two germline ends. This CDR3 reads CASSIGQSDGYTF. The CDR3, as DNA: TGTGCCAGTAGTATAGGACAGTCCGATGGCTACACCTTC.

The chain is built from TRBV30 and TRBJ2-7; 9 bases agree with TRBD1. With 7 bases clipped from V and 3 bases from J, the junction kept 10 bases outside the gene matches. The CDR3 totals 14 residues. Germline values: CDR1 GTSNPN, CDR2 SVGIG (reference sequence). CDR3 sequence (DNA): TGTGCCTCCCCGGGACAGGGTTCGTTCTACGAGCAGTACTTC. Its protein is CASPGQGSFYEQYF.

The J gene is TRBJ2-7, the V gene TRBV5-1; 11 nucleotides line up with TRBD1. CDR1 is SGHRS and CDR2 is YFSETQ in the germline V gene. The CDR3 spans 14 residues. With 4 bases clipped from V and 3 bases from J, the junction kept 3 bases outside the gene matches. The CDR3 DNA reads as TGCGCCAGCAGCCCGGGACAGGGGGTCTACGAGCAGTACTTC. Its protein is CASSPGQGVYEQYF. The full variable domain, with the rest looked up from reference TRBV5-1 and TRBJ2-7, is KAGVTQTPRYLIKTRGQQVTLSCSPISGHRSVSWYQQTPGQGLQFLFEYFSETQRNKGNFPGRFSGRQFSNSRSEMNVSTLELGDSALYLCASSPGQGVYEQYFGPGTRLTVT.

The chain links TRBV24-1 to TRBJ1-2; D might be TRBD1 (6 bases). Germline lookup yields CDR1 KGHDR and CDR2 SFDVKD. Trimming shortened V by 3 bases and J by 4 bases, and 14 bases separated the two germline ends. CDR3 size: 15 residues. As DNA, the CDR3 is TGTGCCACCAGTGATGCCACAGGGAGTGCCTATGGCTACACCTTC. It encodes CATSDATGSAYGYTF.

V and J are TRBV5-1 and TRBJ1-2; D is uncertain. V was pared by 1 base and J by 4 bases, with 11 bases between. Germline CDR1 SGHRS, CDR2 YFSETQ. This CDR3 comprises 14 residues. The CDR3 loop reads CASSLNSGSYGYTF. The CDR3 bases are TGCGCCAGCAGCTTGAATTCGGGGTCCTATGGCTACACCTTC.

The chain couples TRBV14 to TRBJ1-2; the D gene is possibly TRBD1 (6 bases). Trimming took 0 bases from V and 4 from J, leaving 9 bases between them. CDR1 SGHDN and CDR2 FVKESK come from the germline V gene. CDR3 length: 14 residues. For the CDR3, the DNA is TGTGCCAGCAGCCAAGATTCGACAGGCTATGGCTACACCTTC. This gives the protein CASSQDSTGYGYTF. The entire variable domain, with the rest obtained from reference TRBV14 and TRBJ1-2, is as follows: EAGVTQFPSHSVIEKGQTVTLRCDPISGHDNLYWYRRVMGKEIKFLLHFVKESKQDESGMPNNRFLAERTGGTYSTLKVQPAELEDSGVYFCASSQDSTGYGYTFGSGTRLTVV.

The chain is built from TRBV5-1 and TRBJ2-3, with D tentatively TRBD2 (6 bases). Trimming cost V 5 bases and J 4 bases, with 20 bases left between them. From germline, CDR1 is SGHRS and CDR2 YFSETQ. CDR3 length equals 16 residues. This CDR3 reads CASRENSYSGADTQYF. In DNA form, the CDR3 reads TGCGCCAGCAGGGAGAATTCGTATAGCGGAGCAGATACGCAGTATTTT.

The chain couples TRBV5-1 to TRBJ2-7, with unresolved D. V gave up 3 bases and J gave up 7 bases, with 17 bases separating them. The V gene's germline CDR1 is SGHRS and CDR2 YFSETQ. The CDR3 spans 14 residues. The CDR3 loop reads CASSSRESFYEQYF. For the CDR3, the DNA is TGCGCCAGCAGCTCGCGAGAGTCCTTCTATGAGCAGTACTTC.

The CDR3 DNA reads TGTGCCAGCAGTTTAGCGGCAGGGGGGTTTTGGCCCCAGCATTTT. Translation gives CASSLAAGGFWPQHF. The chain has TRBV28 and TRBJ1-5, with 7 bases matching TRBD1. The CDR3 loop spans 15 amino acids. The J segment lost 9 bases and the V segment lost 2 bases, leaving 10 bases of the junction unmatched. Germline V lookup: CDR1 MDHEN, CDR2 SYDVKM.

This clone was seen many times. Here the CDR3 reads CASTSGGLGTQYF. CDR3 bases: TGTGCCAGCACTAGCGGGGGCTTGGGTACGCAGTATTTT. V usage is TRBV12-3 or TRBV12-4 and J usage is TRBJ2-3; 10 bases match TRBD2. J lost 8 bases, V lost 7 bases, and 6 bases had no gene match. This CDR3 region has 13 residues.

The chain is built from TRBV5-1 and TRBJ2-7, with 7 bases matching TRBD1. The CDR3 contains 15 residues. Trimming cost V 1 base and J 2 bases; bases outside gene matches: 6. Germline loops: CDR1 SGHRS, CDR2 YFSETQ. CDR3 loop: CASSLRQGKPYEQYF. In DNA form, the CDR3 reads TGCGCCAGCAGCTTGAGACAGGGTAAACCCTACGAGCAGTACTTC.

In DNA, the CDR3 is TGTGCCAGCAGTGTGCTAGCGGGGGAGAAAGAGACCCAGTACTTC. As protein: CASSVLAGEKETQYF. This rearrangement joins TRBV6-4 to TRBJ2-5, with 10 bases matching TRBD2. Germline V gene data show CDR1 as MRHNA and CDR2 as SNTAGT. CDR3 length: 15 residues. Germline trimming cut 4 bases from V and 3 bases from J; bases unmatched to any gene: 5.

This sequence joins TRBV7-2 and TRBJ2-7; 9 nucleotides align to TRBD2. CDR1 is SGHTA, CDR2 FQGNSA, per germline. The CDR3 extends over 16 amino acids. With 8 bases clipped from V and 2 bases from J, the junction kept 13 bases outside the gene matches. CDR3 in DNA: TGTGCCAGCGGGGGGGGAGCCACTAGCGGGCCCTACGAGCAGTACTTC. It specifies CASGGGATSGPYEQYF.

This clone was recorded once. The V and J genes are TRBV30 and TRBJ2-5; D perhaps matches TRBD1 (6 bases). Trimming left V 0 bases short and J 5 bases short, with 10 bases between. CDR3 size: 13 residues. Per germline, CDR1 GTSNPN and CDR2 SVGIG (reference sequence). CDR3 protein: CAWSVQGWETQYF. The CDR3 DNA sequence: TGTGCCTGGAGTGTACAGGGTTGGGAGACCCAGTACTTC.

In this sample, this clone turned up a few times. The CDR3 protein is CASSLAGRADEKLFF. Here the CDR3 DNA reads TGTGCCAGCAGCTTAGCGGGCAGGGCAGATGAAAAACTGTTTTTT. This chain links TRBV7-2 with TRBJ1-4; possibly TRBD1 for D (5 bases). The V end was cut by 0 bases, the J end by 6 bases, with 11 bases between. Germline V gene data show CDR1 as SGHTA and CDR2 as FQGNSA. The CDR3 contains 15 residues.

The rearrangement uses TRBV24-1 and TRBJ2-7, with TRBD1 matching over 9 bases. The CDR3 length is 17 residues. V lost 4 bases and J lost 5; bases outside the gene matches: 14. Germline V gives CDR1 KGHDR, CDR2 SFDVKD. This CDR3 reads CATSEDAARQGGDEQYF. The CDR3 nucleotides read TGTGCCACCAGTGAGGACGCCGCCCGACAGGGGGGGGACGAGCAGTACTTC.

This clone was detected only a few times. The J gene is TRBJ2-6, the V gene TRBV29-1; D uncertain. The germline V and J ends were trimmed by 6 bases and 0 bases, with 9 bases remaining between them. The CDR3 extends over 14 amino acids. CDR1 is SQVTM and CDR2 is ANQGSEA in the germline V gene. This chain's CDR3 is CSVRLLSGANVLTF. For the CDR3, the DNA is TGCAGCGTACGACTGCTCTCTGGGGCCAACGTCCTGACTTTC. Variable domain in full (rest from reference TRBV29-1 and TRBJ2-6): SAVISQKPSRDICQRGTSLTIQCQVDSQVTMMFWYRQQPGQSLTLIATANQGSEATYESGFVIDKFPISRPNLTFSTLTVSNMSPEDSSIYLCSVRLLSGANVLTFGAGSRLTVL.

The chain uses TRBV3-1 (or the pseudogene TRBV3-2) and TRBJ1-5; D unresolved. The CDR3 extends over 12 amino acids. CDR1 LGHDT and CDR2 YNNKEL come from the germline V gene (reference sequence). With 1 base removed from V and 15 bases from J, the gap between germline ends came to 13 bases. The CDR3 DNA sequence: TGTGCCAGCAGCCAAGGCGACGAGGCTCGGCATTTT. Its protein product is CASSQGDEARHF.